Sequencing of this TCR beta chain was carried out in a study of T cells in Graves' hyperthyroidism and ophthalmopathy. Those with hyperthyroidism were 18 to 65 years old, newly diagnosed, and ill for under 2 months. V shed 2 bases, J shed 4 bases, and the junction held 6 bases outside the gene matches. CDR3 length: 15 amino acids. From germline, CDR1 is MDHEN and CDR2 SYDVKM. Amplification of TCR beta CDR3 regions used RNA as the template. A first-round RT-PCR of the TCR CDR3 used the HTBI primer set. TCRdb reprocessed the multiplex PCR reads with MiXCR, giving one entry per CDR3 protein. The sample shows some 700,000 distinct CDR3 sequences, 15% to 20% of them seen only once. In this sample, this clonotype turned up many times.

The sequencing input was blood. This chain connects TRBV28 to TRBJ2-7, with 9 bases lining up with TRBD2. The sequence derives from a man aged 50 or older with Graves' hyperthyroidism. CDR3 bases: TGTGCCAGCAGTTTACTAGCGGGACGCCCTTACGAGCAGTACTTC. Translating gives CASSLLAGRPYEQYF.